This TCR beta chain was recorded in a study of cytomegalovirus exposure and HLA in healthy donors. Germline V gives CDR1 DFQATT, CDR2 SNEGSKA (reference sequence). The CDR3 consists of 11 residues. With 5 bases removed from V and 11 bases from J, the gap between germline ends came to 15 bases. The PCR employed 60 Vbeta primers together with 13 Jbeta primers. Per the original methods: An analysis performed later counted roughly 80 million unique TCR beta chains (roughly 11 million of them shared). Assay used: immunoSEQ multiplex PCR; TCRdb lists only in-frame clones, some missing. That table supplies the V and J calls and clone size; D and trimming were determined from the DNA. The data hold about 110,000 clones, with 77% observed a single time.

The TCR was taken from a male donor in good health and CMV-seronegative. This chain connects TRBV20-1 to TRBJ1-1, with D unresolved. Sequencing used PBMCs. CDR3 coding DNA: TGCAGTGCTGGCCGGGGAAAGGAGGCTTTCTTT. Encoded protein: CSAGRGKEAFF.